Following are 30 T cell receptor beta chains from one sample sequenced in a study of cytomegalovirus exposure and HLA in healthy donors. A multiplex PCR was run with 60 Vbeta primers and 13 Jbeta primers. The assay was immunoSEQ multiplex PCR, and TCRdb's table has in-frame clones only and misses some. The sample has about 150,000 clones, roughly 73% seen once; the top ten hold 11%. The sample was PBMCs. All receptors come from a man younger than 30 in good health and CMV-seropositive.

The rearrangement links TRBV7-2 to TRBJ2-7, with TRBD2 as a possible D gene (6 bases). V gave up 2 bases and J gave up 4 bases, with 9 bases separating them. CDR3 size: 13 residues. Germline V gene lookup returns CDR1 SGHTA and CDR2 FQGNSA. In nucleotides, the CDR3 is TGTGCCAGCAGCTTAATCGGACTATACGAGCAGTACTTC. This translates into CASSLIGLYEQYF.

This sequence joins TRBV6-5 and TRBJ2-7; a weak D match, TRBD1 (7 bases). V lost 6 bases and J 6 bases, leaving 9 bases between the germline ends. This CDR3 has 11 residues. CDR1 is MNHEY, CDR2 SVGAGI, per germline. CDR3 protein: CASSQGGEQYF. CDR3 in DNA: TGTGCCAGCAGCCAGGGGGGCGAGCAGTACTTC.

This chain links TRBV11-1 with TRBJ1-2, with TRBD1 identical over 7 bases. Germline V gives CDR1 SGHAT, CDR2 FQDESV (reference sequence). The CDR3 length is 16 residues. With 2 bases clipped from V and 4 bases from J, the junction kept 10 bases outside the gene matches. The CDR3 reads CASSLLSTGFVYGYTF. The CDR3, as DNA: TGTGCCAGCAGCTTACTCTCGACAGGGTTTGTCTATGGCTACACCTTC.

The rearrangement uses TRBV7-2 and TRBJ1-1; possible D gene TRBD1, 6 bases. The CDR3 loop spans 14 amino acids. V was shortened by 5 bases and J by 5 bases, with 15 bases between the two germline ends. Looked up from germline, CDR1 is SGHTA and CDR2 is FQGNSA. CDR3 in amino acids: CASSIVTGRTEAFF. The DNA for the CDR3 is TGTGCCAGCAGCATAGTTACAGGGAGAACTGAAGCTTTCTTT.

V usage is TRBV5-8 and J usage is TRBJ1-2; 7 bases map to TRBD1. CDR1 and CDR2 from the germline V gene are SGHTS and YDEGEE. Trimming at V came to 0 bases and at J to 9 bases, leaving 5 bases not matched to a gene. There are 13 residues in the CDR3. CDR3 in amino acids: CASSLGQGYSYTF. CDR3 sequence (DNA): TGTGCCAGCAGCTTGGGACAGGGTTATAGCTACACCTTC.

The rearrangement links TRBV10-1 to TRBJ1-1; D possibly corresponds to TRBD1 (5 bases). CDR1 and CDR2 from the germline V gene are WNHNN and SYGVQD (reference sequence). The CDR3 sequence is 14 residues long. V dropped 6 bases and J dropped 5 bases, with 16 bases sitting between them. CDR3 residues: CASSPSLGRTEAFF. The CDR3, as DNA: TGCGCCAGCAGCCCATCATTGGGGCGGACTGAAGCTTTCTTT.

V usage is TRBV5-6 and J usage is TRBJ2-2, with D hard to call. The CDR3 runs 15 residues. CDR1 and CDR2 (germline): SGHDT, YYEEEE. V was shortened by 0 bases and J by 2 bases, with 8 bases between the two germline ends. The CDR3 protein is CASSLGDTNTGELFF. CDR3 sequence (DNA): TGTGCCAGCAGCTTGGGAGATACTAACACCGGGGAGCTGTTTTTT.

The J gene is TRBJ2-1, the V gene TRBV4-1, with D maybe TRBD1 (6 bases). The CDR3 runs 21 residues. Germline values: CDR1 MGHRA, CDR2 YSYEKL. Trimming removed 4 bases from V and 0 bases from J, with 28 bases in between. CDR3 residues: CASSRTSGAARYLSSYNEQFF. In DNA, the CDR3 is TGCGCCAGCAGCCGGACCTCAGGGGCCGCCCGGTATCTGAGCTCCTACAATGAGCAGTTCTTC.

The chain carries TRBV4-1 and TRBJ2-2, with D maybe TRBD1 (5 bases). The germline V and J ends were trimmed by 1 base and 0 bases, with 12 bases remaining between them. CDR1 is MGHRA and CDR2 is YSYEKL in the germline V gene. This CDR3 is built from 17 residues. The CDR3 is CASSQGVGHPNTGELFF. The DNA for the CDR3 is TGCGCCAGCAGCCAAGGGGTCGGACACCCGAACACCGGGGAGCTGTTTTTT.

The V gene is TRBV9, the J gene TRBJ2-5, with 9 bases lining up with TRBD2. CDR1 SGDLS and CDR2 YYNGEE come from the germline V gene. V was clipped by 0 bases and J by 1 base; unmatched bases: 1. The CDR3 consists of 15 residues. CDR3 bases: TGTGCCAGCAGCGTAGCTAGCGGGATCCAAGAGACCCAGTACTTC. It yields the protein CASSVASGIQETQYF.

This clone was detected a few times. This chain connects TRBV6-5 to TRBJ1-2, with TRBD1 identical over 8 bases. The germline V gene encodes CDR1 MNHEY and CDR2 SVGAGI. The V and J ends lost 5 bases and 8 bases, in that order; junction bases with no gene match: 7. The CDR3 is 13 residues long. The CDR3 DNA is TGTGCCAGCAGTATGGACAGGGATAAGGGCTACACCTTC. This encodes CASSMDRDKGYTF.

This chain connects TRBV18 to TRBJ1-1; 8 bases line up with TRBD1. Per the germline V gene, CDR1 is KGHSH and CDR2 is LQKENI. After removal of 5 bases from V and 1 base from J, the junction contained 3 bases not matched to a gene. The CDR3 is made up of 14 amino acids. CDR3 DNA: TGTGCCAGCTCAATTGGACAGGGGAACACTGAAGCTTTCTTT. This gives the protein CASSIGQGNTEAFF. The full variable domain, rest sourced from reference TRBV18 and TRBJ1-1, is NAGVMQNPRHLVRRRGQEARLRCSPMKGHSHVYWYRQLPEEGLKFMVYLQKENIIDESGMPKERFSAEFPKEGPSILRIQQVVRGDSAAYFCASSIGQGNTEAFFGQGTRLTVV.

Here the CDR3 reads CASSLGTSGRAQDTQYF. CDR3 nucleotide sequence: TGTGCCAGCAGTCTCGGGACTAGCGGGAGGGCCCAAGATACGCAGTATTTT. The J gene is TRBJ2-3, the V gene TRBV27; 16 bases are shared with TRBD2. The germline CDR1 and CDR2 sequences are MNHEY and SMNVEV (reference sequence). The CDR3 runs 17 residues. J lost 5 bases, V lost 5 bases, and 7 bases had no gene match.

The chain carries TRBV7-6 and TRBJ2-5, with 7 bases matching TRBD1. Germline V lookup: CDR1 SGHVS, CDR2 FNYEAQ. The ends lost 1 base at V and 2 bases at J; junction bases unmatched: 7. There are 16 residues in the CDR3. CDR3 DNA sequence: TGTGCCAGCAGCTTAGGGGGGACAGAGAGACAAGAGACCCAGTACTTC. Protein: CASSLGGTERQETQYF.

This sequence joins TRBV28 and TRBJ2-1, with 13 bases identical to TRBD2. CDR3 length equals 18 residues. Germline CDR1 reads MDHEN; CDR2 reads SYDVKM. Trimming cost V 5 bases and J 3 bases; bases outside gene matches: 10. The CDR3 sequence is CASSVLAGGQVGYNEQFF. The DNA for the CDR3 is TGTGCCAGCAGTGTACTAGCGGGAGGGCAGGTCGGCTACAATGAGCAGTTCTTC.

This clone was observed a handful of times. This chain joins TRBV23-1 and TRBJ1-5, with a possible D match to TRBD1 (5 bases). TRBV23-1 carries the ORF label, with uncertain function. V was clipped by 2 bases and J by 4 bases, with 27 bases between them. The CDR3 is 20 residues long. The CDR3 DNA reads TGCGCCAGCAGTCAAGACACTGGTGGGAAGCGACAGAGGACGAATCAGCCCCAGCATTTT. It specifies CASSQDTGGKRQRTNQPQHF.

This clone was counted between two and nine times. This chain links TRBV7-9 with TRBJ1-4, with TRBD1 as a possible D gene (6 bases). Germline V lookup: CDR1 SEHNR, CDR2 FQNEAQ (reference sequence). Trimming took off 5 bases at V and 4 bases at J, with 20 bases between the two ends. The CDR3 is 17 residues long. The chain's CDR3 is CASSLPVTTGVNEKLFF. CDR3 DNA: TGTGCCAGCAGCCTACCCGTTACGACAGGTGTTAATGAAAAACTGTTTTTT.

The chain is built from TRBV4-2 and TRBJ1-4, with TRBD1 matching over 8 bases. From germline, CDR1 is LGHNA and CDR2 YNFKEQ. The V and J ends lost 2 bases and 0 bases, in that order; junction bases with no gene match: 5. CDR3 length: 17 residues. DNA for the CDR3: TGTGCCAGCAGCCAACTACAGGGGGGTACAACTAATGAAAAACTGTTTTTT. Translation gives CASSQLQGGTTNEKLFF.

This clone was found once. The chain employs TRBV15 and TRBJ1-2; no clear D. This CDR3 spans 13 amino acids. Germline V gives CDR1 LNHNV, CDR2 YYDKDF (reference sequence). V was shortened by 0 bases and J by 8 bases, with 10 bases between the two germline ends. The CDR3 region is CATSRDRATGYTF. The DNA for the CDR3 is TGTGCCACCAGCAGAGATAGAGCGACGGGCTACACCTTC.

The rearrangement links TRBV7-3 to TRBJ2-7, with TRBD2 identical over 7 bases. The germline V gene has CDR1 SGHTA and CDR2 FQGTGA. This CDR3 has 15 amino acids. Trimming took 1 base from V and 0 from J; bases not matched to a gene: 3. The DNA for the CDR3 is TGTGCCAGCAGCTTAAGTGCGGGGGTCTCCTACGAGCAGTACTTC. It yields the protein CASSLSAGVSYEQYF.

This chain uses TRBV6-6 with TRBJ2-7; 8 bases fit TRBD1. The J segment lost 4 bases and the V segment lost 2 bases, leaving 4 bases of the junction unmatched. CDR1 is MNHNY and CDR2 is SVGAGI in the germline V gene (reference sequence). The CDR3 sequence is 14 residues long. The CDR3 DNA is TGTGCCAGCAGTTACGGGAACAGGGGGTACGAGCAGTACTTC. Translated: CASSYGNRGYEQYF.

The V and J genes are TRBV19 and TRBJ1-5, with 7 bases matching TRBD1. There are 14 residues in the CDR3. Germline CDR1 and CDR2: LNHDA and SQIVND (reference sequence). V lost 5 bases and J lost 7; bases outside the gene matches: 8. In DNA form, the CDR3 reads TGTGCCAGTAGTTCCAGGGGGTTTGGACAGCCCCAGCATTTT. Its translation is CASSSRGFGQPQHF.

V usage is TRBV28 and J usage is TRBJ2-7; 11 bases line up with TRBD2. The CDR3 has 14 amino acids. From germline, CDR1 is MDHEN and CDR2 SYDVKM. V gave up 8 bases and J gave up 3 bases; unmatched junction bases: 6. Here the CDR3 DNA reads TGTGCCAGCCTAGCGCTAGCGGGAGGCTACGAGCAGTACTTC. The encoded protein is CASLALAGGYEQYF.

The sample holds one count of this clone. The chain carries TRBV4-2 and TRBJ2-5; D is unclear. The CDR3 is 15 amino acids. Germline-derived CDR1 and CDR2 are LGHNA and YNFKEQ. Trimming cost V 4 bases and J 0 bases, with 12 bases left between them. CDR3 amino acids: CASSRNRGNQETQYF. The CDR3 DNA reads TGTGCCAGCAGCCGAAACCGTGGCAACCAAGAGACCCAGTACTTC.

This chain links TRBV28 with TRBJ1-4; D might be TRBD1 (6 bases). With 3 bases removed from V and 7 bases from J, the gap between germline ends came to 15 bases. The CDR3 runs to 15 residues. Germline values: CDR1 MDHEN, CDR2 SYDVKM. The CDR3 DNA reads as TGTGCCAGCAGTTTGGGGGGGGCTGTGGTTGAAAAACTGTTTTTT. It encodes CASSLGGAVVEKLFF.

Of note for this clone: The junction departs from the called germline gene at one end, perhaps through a read error. The chain couples TRBV9 to TRBJ1-1; D may be TRBD1 (6 bases). The CDR3 consists of 15 residues. Germline values: CDR1 SGDLS, CDR2 YYNGEE. CDR3 nucleotide sequence: TGTTCCAGCAGCGCTTCGATTAGGGACATCACTGAAGCTTTCTTT. The encoded protein is CSSSASIRDITEAFF.

V and J are TRBV9 and TRBJ2-1; 12 bases are a match to TRBD2. Germline CDR1 SGDLS, CDR2 YYNGEE. This CDR3 spans 18 amino acids. The trim removed 7 bases at V and 0 bases at J, leaving 11 bases unmatched. Here the CDR3 reads CASAKTSGSPSSYNEQFF. The DNA of the CDR3 is TGTGCCAGCGCAAAGACTAGCGGGAGCCCTAGCTCCTACAATGAGCAGTTCTTC.

The genes are TRBV7-2 and TRBJ2-5, with TRBD2 identical over 8 bases. The CDR3 is 14 residues long. Germline CDR1 is SGHTA and CDR2 is FQGNSA. V was pared by 7 bases and J by 2 bases, with 6 bases of the junction left unmatched. This CDR3 reads CASTLAGHQETQYF. The CDR3 coding sequence is TGTGCCAGCACGCTAGCGGGCCATCAAGAGACCCAGTACTTC.

J is TRBJ2-7 and V is TRBV28; D is unclear. Germline CDR1 reads MDHEN; CDR2 reads SYDVKM. Trimming left V 6 bases short and J 7 bases short, with 16 bases between. The CDR3 contains 13 residues. CDR3 region: CASRVSPAGEQYF. CDR3 DNA: TGTGCCAGCAGAGTCTCCCCCGCAGGTGAGCAGTACTTC. The entire variable domain, with the rest obtained from reference TRBV28 and TRBJ2-7, is as follows: DVKVTQSSRYLVKRTGEKVFLECVQDMDHENMFWYRQDPGLGLRLIYFSYDVKMKEKGDIPEGYSVSREKKERFSLILESASTNQTSMYLCASRVSPAGEQYFGPGTRLTVT.

This clone was counted a few times. The genes are TRBV27 and TRBJ2-7, with 7 bases matching TRBD2. The CDR3 contains 17 residues. V lost 3 bases to trimming and J lost 0 bases; unmatched junction nucleotides: 11. The germline V gene encodes CDR1 MNHEY and CDR2 SMNVEV (reference sequence). The CDR3 bases are TGTGCCAGCAGTTTCAGGCACGGCGGGAGTATCTCCTACGAGCAGTACTTC. This codes for CASSFRHGGSISYEQYF.